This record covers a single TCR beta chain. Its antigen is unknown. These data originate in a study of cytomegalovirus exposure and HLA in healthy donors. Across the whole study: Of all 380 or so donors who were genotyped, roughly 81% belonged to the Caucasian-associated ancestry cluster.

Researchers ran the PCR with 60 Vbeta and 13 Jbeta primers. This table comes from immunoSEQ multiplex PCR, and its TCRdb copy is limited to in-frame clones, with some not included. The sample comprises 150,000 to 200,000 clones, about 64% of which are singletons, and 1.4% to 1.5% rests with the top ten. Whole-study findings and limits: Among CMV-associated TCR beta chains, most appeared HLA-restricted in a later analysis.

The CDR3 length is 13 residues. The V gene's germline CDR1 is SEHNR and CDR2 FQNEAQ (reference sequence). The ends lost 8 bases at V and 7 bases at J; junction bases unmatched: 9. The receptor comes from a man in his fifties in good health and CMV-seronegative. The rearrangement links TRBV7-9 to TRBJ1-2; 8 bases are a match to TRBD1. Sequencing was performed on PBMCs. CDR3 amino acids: CASVQSGGGGYTF. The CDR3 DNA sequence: TGTGCCAGCGTTCAGTCAGGGGGCGGTGGCTACACCTTC.